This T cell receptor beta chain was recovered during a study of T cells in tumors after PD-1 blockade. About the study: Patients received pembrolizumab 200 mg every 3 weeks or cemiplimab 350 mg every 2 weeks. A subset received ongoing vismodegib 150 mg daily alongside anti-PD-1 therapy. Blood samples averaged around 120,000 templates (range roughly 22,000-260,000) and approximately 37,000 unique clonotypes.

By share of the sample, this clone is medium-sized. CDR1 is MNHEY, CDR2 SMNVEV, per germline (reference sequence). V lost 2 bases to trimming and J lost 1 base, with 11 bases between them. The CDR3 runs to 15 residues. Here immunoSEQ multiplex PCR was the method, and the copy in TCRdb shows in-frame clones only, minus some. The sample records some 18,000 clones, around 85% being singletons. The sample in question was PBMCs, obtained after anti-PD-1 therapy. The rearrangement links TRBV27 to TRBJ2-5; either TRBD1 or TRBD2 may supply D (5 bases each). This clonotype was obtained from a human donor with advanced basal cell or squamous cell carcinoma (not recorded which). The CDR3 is CASSLGASSQETQYF. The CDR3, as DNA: TGTGCCAGCAGTTTAGGGGCTAGCAGCCAAGAGACCCAGTACTTC.